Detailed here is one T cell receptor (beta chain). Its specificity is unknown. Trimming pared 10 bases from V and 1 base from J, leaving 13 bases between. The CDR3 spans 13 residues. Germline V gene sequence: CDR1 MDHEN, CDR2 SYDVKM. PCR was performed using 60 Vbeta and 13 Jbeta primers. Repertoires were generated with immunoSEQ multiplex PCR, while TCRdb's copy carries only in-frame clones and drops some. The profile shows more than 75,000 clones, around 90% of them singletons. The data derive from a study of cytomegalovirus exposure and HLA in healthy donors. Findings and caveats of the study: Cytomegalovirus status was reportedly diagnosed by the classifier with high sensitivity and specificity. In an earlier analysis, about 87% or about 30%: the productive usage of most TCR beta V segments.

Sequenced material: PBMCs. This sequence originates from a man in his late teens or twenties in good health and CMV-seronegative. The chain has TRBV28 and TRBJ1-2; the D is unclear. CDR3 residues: CAIHPASNYGYTF. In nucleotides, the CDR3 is TGTGCCATTCACCCGGCTAGTAACTATGGCTACACCTTC.